This TCR beta chain derives from a study of cytomegalovirus exposure and HLA in healthy donors. Produced via immunoSEQ multiplex PCR; TCRdb's table is partial and in-frame only. This table has approximately 270,000 clones, around 85% appearing once. Germline assignment: CDR1 MNHEY and CDR2 SVGAGI. The V gene lost 2 bases and the J gene lost 6 bases, with 13 bases spanning the gap. This CDR3 spans 14 amino acids. The clonotype comes from a young woman in good health and CMV-seronegative. Sequences were obtained from PBMCs. This sequence joins TRBV6-5 and TRBJ1-2, with D perhaps matching TRBD1 (5 bases). CDR3 in DNA: TGTGCCAGCAGTTACGTCGAAGGGGCCAATGGCTACACCTTC. Its protein is CASSYVEGANGYTF.